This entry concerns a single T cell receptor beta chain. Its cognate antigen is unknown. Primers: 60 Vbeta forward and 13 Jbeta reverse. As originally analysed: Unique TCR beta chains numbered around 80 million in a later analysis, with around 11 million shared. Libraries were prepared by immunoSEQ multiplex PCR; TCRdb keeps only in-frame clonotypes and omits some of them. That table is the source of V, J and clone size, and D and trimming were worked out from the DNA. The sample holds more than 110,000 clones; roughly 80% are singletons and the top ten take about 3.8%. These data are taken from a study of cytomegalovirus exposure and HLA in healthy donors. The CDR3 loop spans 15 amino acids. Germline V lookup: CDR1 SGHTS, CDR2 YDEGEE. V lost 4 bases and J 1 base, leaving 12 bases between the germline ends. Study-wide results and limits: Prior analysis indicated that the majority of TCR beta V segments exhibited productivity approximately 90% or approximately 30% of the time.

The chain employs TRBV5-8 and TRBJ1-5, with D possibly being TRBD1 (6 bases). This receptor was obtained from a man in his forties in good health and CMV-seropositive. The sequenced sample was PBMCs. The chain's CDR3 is CASSAGVLSNQPQHF. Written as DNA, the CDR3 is TGTGCCAGCAGCGCAGGGGTATTGAGCAATCAGCCCCAGCATTTT.